These 23 T cell receptor beta chains came from one sample sequenced in a study of regulatory T cells in long-lasting Graves disease. TCR beta libraries were built with iRepertoire HTBI primers and Arm-PCR of CDR3 regions. A single record per CDR3 protein comes from TCRdb applying MiXCR to the multiplex PCR reads. There are hundreds of thousands of distinct CDR3 sequences in the sample; about 15% occur only once, and roughly 25% lies in the top ten. The time point: newly diagnosed GD, antithyroid drugs for less than 3 months. Extracted PBMC RNA gave rise to the TCR library. These same data were also listed under a study on T cells in Graves' hyperthyroidism and ophthalmopathy.

Here the sequenced sample was peripheral blood mononuclear cells (PBMCs), taken at new diagnosis, from a patient treated with antithyroid drugs. The receptors originated from a middle-aged woman with Graves disease.

This clonotype was recorded many times. The rearrangement uses TRBV2 and TRBJ1-1; the D is unclear. CDR3 length equals 13 residues. V was pared by 3 bases and J by 5 bases, with 10 bases between. Germline assignment: CDR1 SNHLY and CDR2 FYNNEI. CDR3 in amino acids: CASSDGVQTEAFF. For the CDR3, the DNA is TGTGCCAGCAGTGATGGGGTGCAGACTGAAGCTTTCTTT.

CDR3: CASSFGGQVGYGYTF. The CDR3 DNA sequence: TGTGCCAGCAGCTTCGGAGGACAGGTCGGCTATGGCTACACCTTC. This rearrangement joins TRBV5-4 to TRBJ1-2, with 7 nucleotides matching TRBD1. Trimming at V came to 2 bases and at J to 4 bases, leaving 8 bases not matched to a gene. This CDR3 has 15 residues. Germline V gene sequence: CDR1 SGHNT, CDR2 YYREEE (reference sequence). Looking up the rest from reference TRBV5-4 and TRBJ1-2 gives the full variable domain: ETGVTQSPTHLIKTRGQQVTLRCSSQSGHNTVSWYQQALGQGPQFIFQYYREEENGRGNFPPRFSGLQFPNYSSELNVNALELDDSALYLCASSFGGQVGYGYTFGSGTRLTVV.

The chain has TRBV7-3 and TRBJ2-7; D possibly corresponds to TRBD1 (6 bases). Germline lookup yields CDR1 SGHTA and CDR2 FQGTGA. The CDR3 is made up of 14 amino acids. Trimming pared 3 bases from V and 7 bases from J, leaving 16 bases between. CDR3 DNA sequence: TGTGCCAGCAGCTTCAGGGGTCAGGCTAATGAGCAGTACTTC. Protein sequence: CASSFRGQANEQYF.

Turning to this clonotype: A much larger clone lies a single base off, so this may be a read error. The chain links TRBV12-3 or TRBV12-4 to TRBJ2-7; D may correspond to TRBD1 or TRBD2 (6 bases each). This CDR3 spans 16 amino acids. Between the trimmed V and J ends, which lost 7 bases and 2 bases, there was a span of 21 bases. CDR3 bases: TGTGCCAGCAACCAAATCCCGTGGGGGGCTCCCTACGAGCAGTACTTC. Protein sequence: CASNQIPWGAPYEQYF.

This clonotype has a handful of counts. This chain links TRBV30 with TRBJ2-7, with D possibly being TRBD1 (6 bases). This CDR3 has 15 amino acids. With 3 bases removed from V and 2 bases from J, the gap between germline ends came to 17 bases. Per the germline V gene, CDR1 is GTSNPN and CDR2 is SVGIG (reference sequence). The CDR3 DNA sequence: TGTGCCTGGAGCGGCACGGGACATTATCCCTACGAGCAGTACTTC. This codes for CAWSGTGHYPYEQYF. The variable domain in full, with the rest retrieved from reference TRBV30 and TRBJ2-7, is SQTIHQWPATLVQPVGSPLSLECTVEGTSNPNLYWYRQAAGRGLQLLFYSVGIGQISSEVPQNLSASRPQDRQFILSSKKLLLSDSGFYLCAWSGTGHYPYEQYFGPGTRLTVT.

This clonotype was seen many times. CDR3 DNA: TGCAGTGCTAGAATGGGGGTATCAGGGGAGACCCAGTACTTC. As protein: CSARMGVSGETQYF. The chain recombines TRBV20-1 with TRBJ2-5; tentatively, D is TRBD1 or TRBD2 (5 bases each). Per the germline V gene, CDR1 is DFQATT and CDR2 is SNEGSKA (reference sequence). The CDR3 contains 14 residues. V lost 2 bases and J 5 bases, leaving 15 bases between the germline ends.

This sequence joins TRBV19 and TRBJ2-3; 13 nucleotides align to TRBD2. Germline assignment: CDR1 LNHDA and CDR2 SQIVND (reference sequence). The CDR3 covers 16 residues. J gave up 5 bases and V 1 base, and 3 bases lay outside the gene matches. CDR3 in DNA: TGTGCCAGTAGTATAGGACTAGCGGGGGGCCAAGATACGCAGTATTTT. Residues: CASSIGLAGGQDTQYF.

This clonotype showed up many times. V gene TRBV20-1 combines with J gene TRBJ1-2; a possible D gene is TRBD1 (5 bases). CDR1 is DFQATT and CDR2 is SNEGSKA in the germline V gene (reference sequence). This CDR3 is 14 amino acids long. Trimming stripped 5 bases from V and 0 bases from J, with 13 bases between. The CDR3 DNA reads as TGCAGTGCTCGGGGGGTGGGCTCTAACTATGGCTACACCTTC. Its protein is CSARGVGSNYGYTF.

This chain uses TRBV29-1 with TRBJ2-3; D may match TRBD1 or TRBD2 (5 bases each). V shed 2 bases and J shed 4 bases, with 16 bases lying between them. The germline V gene encodes CDR1 SQVTM and CDR2 ANQGSEA. This CDR3 has 15 residues. The CDR3 nucleotides read TGCAGCGTTGAATCCGGGGCAGGTTCATCAGATACGCAGTATTTT. Protein: CSVESGAGSSDTQYF.

This clonotype showed up many times. The chain joins TRBV12-3 or TRBV12-4 to TRBJ1-2; D might be TRBD1 (6 bases). The CDR3 runs to 14 residues. With 6 bases removed from V and 6 bases from J, the gap between germline ends came to 17 bases. Here the CDR3 reads CASSQGQLGHGYTF. In nucleotides, the CDR3 is TGTGCCAGCAGCCAAGGACAGTTGGGCCATGGCTACACCTTC.

This clonotype was seen at least ten times. The chain combines TRBV20-1 with TRBJ2-5, with 9 bases matching TRBD2. V lost 5 bases, J lost 3 bases, and 10 bases stayed unmatched. Looked up from germline, CDR1 is DFQATT and CDR2 is SNEGSKA (reference sequence). The CDR3 totals 15 residues. The CDR3 DNA reads as TGCAGTGCTTTCTCGACTAGCGGCACAAAAGAGACCCAGTACTTC. Translation: CSAFSTSGTKETQYF.

The chain combines TRBV6-1 with TRBJ1-5; perhaps TRBD1 as D (6 bases). CDR3 length equals 16 residues. V lost 1 base to trimming and J lost 6 bases, with 16 bases between them. Germline assignment: CDR1 MNHNS and CDR2 SASEGT. Here the CDR3 reads CASSEGGYRDGQPQHF. As DNA, the CDR3 is TGTGCCAGCAGTGAAGGGGGGTACAGGGATGGTCAGCCCCAGCATTTT.

A few counts support this clonotype. Relative to the germline gene, one junction end is altered; a read error may explain this. The chain has TRBV12-3 or TRBV12-4 and TRBJ2-1; tentatively, D is TRBD2 (6 bases). The CDR3 runs 15 residues. This chain's CDR3 is CTSSFADGRNNEQFF. DNA for the CDR3: TGTACCAGCAGTTTCGCGGACGGGAGAAACAATGAGCAGTTCTTC.

This clonotype was seen a handful of times. V and J are TRBV3-1 and TRBJ2-1; tentative D call: TRBD2 (6 bases). Trimming removed 5 bases from V and 4 bases from J, with 18 bases in between. CDR3 size: 16 residues. Germline V CDR1 and CDR2: LGHDT, YNNKEL (reference sequence). The CDR3 reads CASSIQPGTSYNEQFF. Here the CDR3 DNA reads TGTGCCAGCAGCATCCAGCCCGGGACTTCTTACAATGAGCAGTTCTTC.

The count of this clonotype is one. The rearrangement links TRBV5-1 to TRBJ1-1; D might be TRBD1 (5 bases). The V gene lost 1 base and the J gene lost 5 bases, with 21 bases spanning the gap. This CDR3 has 17 amino acids. Germline V lookup: CDR1 SGHRS, CDR2 YFSETQ. The CDR3 region has the DNA TGCGCCAGCAGCTTGTCAATGGGTAGGGGAGGAGGGACTGAAGCTTTCTTT. It translates to CASSLSMGRGGGTEAFF.

This clonotype has a count of ten or more. The chain joins TRBV10-3 to TRBJ1-1, with 7 bases lining up with TRBD1. This CDR3 is 13 amino acids long. The junction had 3 bases not matched to a gene; V was cut back by 7 bases and J by 1 base. Germline V gene sequence: CDR1 ENHRY, CDR2 SYGVKD. As DNA, the CDR3 is TGTGCCATCAATGGACAGGAGAACACTGAAGCTTTCTTT. Translation: CAINGQENTEAFF.

V gene TRBV6-1 combines with J gene TRBJ1-5; tentative D call: TRBD1 (5 bases). This CDR3 spans 14 amino acids. Germline CDR1 is MNHNS and CDR2 is SASEGT. V was trimmed by 1 base and J by 4 bases, leaving 8 bases between them. CDR3 loop: CASSEGQPNQPQHF. In DNA, the CDR3 is TGTGCCAGCAGTGAAGGACAGCCGAATCAGCCCCAGCATTTT.

This clonotype has a count of ten or more. The V call is TRBV12-3 or TRBV12-4, the J call TRBJ2-1, with no clear D. The CDR3 spans 14 residues. Trimming removed 0 bases from V and 4 bases from J, with 7 bases in between. The CDR3: CASSLAGQYNEQFF. The DNA for the CDR3 is TGTGCCAGCAGTTTAGCGGGTCAGTACAATGAGCAGTTCTTC.

A word on this clonotype: At one of its ends the junction is not consistent with the germline gene, which may arise from a read error. The chain carries TRBV10-3 and TRBJ1-6; D not resolved. Germline CDR1 and CDR2: ENHRY and SYGVKD. This CDR3 has 16 amino acids. CDR3 nucleotides: TGTGCCAGCAGTGACCAGGAGACCTGGGTCTATTCACCCCTCCACTTT. As protein: CASSDQETWVYSPLHF.

The V and J genes are TRBV10-3 and TRBJ1-6; no reliable D call. Germline V gives CDR1 ENHRY, CDR2 SYGVKD. Between the trimmed V and J ends, which lost 2 bases and 7 bases, there was a span of 12 bases. The CDR3 totals 15 residues. CDR3 loop: CAISEPRTRNSPLHF. CDR3 nucleotides: TGTGCCATCAGTGAGCCCAGGACGAGAAATTCACCCCTCCACTTT.

The table lists this clonotype with many counts. This chain links TRBV2 with TRBJ2-7; 10 bases match TRBD2. CDR3 size: 14 residues. Looked up from germline, CDR1 is SNHLY and CDR2 is FYNNEI. Trimming at V came to 4 bases and at J to 4 bases, leaving 4 bases not matched to a gene. The DNA for the CDR3 is TGTGCCAGCAGTGGTATTAGCGGGGGGTACGAGCAGTACTTC. It is translated as CASSGISGGYEQYF.

Points on this clonotype: A much larger clone is a single base away; this may be a read error. The V and J genes are TRBV6-1 and TRBJ1-1; 10 bases align to TRBD1. CDR1 is MNHNS and CDR2 is SASEGT in the germline V gene. This CDR3 has 14 amino acids. V was clipped by 7 bases and J by 4 bases; unmatched bases: 6. CDR3 in amino acids: CASTDGQGGTEAFF. Here the CDR3 DNA reads TGTGCCAGCACCGATGGACAGGGGGGCACTGAAGCTTTCTTT.

The chain is built from TRBV5-1 and TRBJ1-2; the D gene is possibly TRBD1 (6 bases). The V gene lost 0 bases and the J gene lost 3 bases, with 12 bases spanning the gap. The CDR3 spans 15 residues. CDR1 and CDR2 from the germline V gene are SGHRS and YFSETQ. The chain's CDR3 is CASSLVVRGDYGYTF. The CDR3 DNA follows: TGCGCCAGCAGCTTGGTTGTCAGGGGTGACTATGGCTACACCTTC.